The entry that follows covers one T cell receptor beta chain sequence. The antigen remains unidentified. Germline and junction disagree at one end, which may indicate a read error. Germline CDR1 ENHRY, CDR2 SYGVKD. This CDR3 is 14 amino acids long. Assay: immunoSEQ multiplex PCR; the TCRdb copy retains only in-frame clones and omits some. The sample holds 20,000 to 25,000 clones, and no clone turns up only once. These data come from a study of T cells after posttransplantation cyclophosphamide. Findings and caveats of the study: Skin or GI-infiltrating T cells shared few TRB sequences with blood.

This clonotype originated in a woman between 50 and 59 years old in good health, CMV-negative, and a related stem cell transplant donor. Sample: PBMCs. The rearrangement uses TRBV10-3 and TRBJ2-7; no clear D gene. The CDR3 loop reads CASSEEESSYEQYF. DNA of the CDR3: TGTGCCAGCAGTGAAGAGGAGAGCTCCTACGAGCAGTACTTC.